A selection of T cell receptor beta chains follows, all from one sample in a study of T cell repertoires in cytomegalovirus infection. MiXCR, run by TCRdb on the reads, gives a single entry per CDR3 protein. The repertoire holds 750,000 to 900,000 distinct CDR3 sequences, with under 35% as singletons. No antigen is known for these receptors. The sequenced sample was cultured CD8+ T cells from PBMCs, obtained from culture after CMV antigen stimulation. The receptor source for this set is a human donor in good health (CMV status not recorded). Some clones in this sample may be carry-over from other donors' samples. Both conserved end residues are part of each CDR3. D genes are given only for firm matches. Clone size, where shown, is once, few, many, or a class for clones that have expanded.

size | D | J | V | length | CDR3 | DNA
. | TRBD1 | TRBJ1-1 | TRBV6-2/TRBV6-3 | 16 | CASSYSRGGTVAEAFF | TGTGCCAGCAGTTATTCCCGTGGAGGGACAGTAGCTGAAGCTTTCTTT
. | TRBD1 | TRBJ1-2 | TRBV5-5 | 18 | CASNHLGTGRSNNYGYTF | TGTGCCAGCAACCACCTTGGGACAGGGCGTTCGAATAACTATGGCTACACCTTC
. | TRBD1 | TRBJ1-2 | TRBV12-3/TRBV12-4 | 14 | CASSFLGQGDGYTF | TGTGCCAGCAGTTTTTTGGGACAGGGTGATGGCTACACCTTC
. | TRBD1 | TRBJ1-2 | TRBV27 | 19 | CASSPLVGQGVLTNYGYTF | TGTGCCAGCAGTCCCCTCGTTGGACAGGGCGTACTAACTAACTATGGCTACACCTTC
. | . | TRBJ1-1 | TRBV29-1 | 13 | CSVEPGENTEAFF | TGCAGCGTTGAGCCAGGGGAGAACACTGAAGCTTTCTTT
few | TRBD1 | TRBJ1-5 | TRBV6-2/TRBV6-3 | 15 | CASSSRQGLNQPQHF | TGTGCCAGCAGTTCGCGACAGGGGCTAAATCAGCCCCAGCATTTT
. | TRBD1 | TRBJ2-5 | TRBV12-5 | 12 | CASGQGGETQYF | TGTGCTAGTGGACAGGGGGGAGAGACCCAGTACTTC
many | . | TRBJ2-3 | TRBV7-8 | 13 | CASRRRDTYTQYF | TGTGCCAGTAGGCGCCGGGACACATATACGCAGTATTTT
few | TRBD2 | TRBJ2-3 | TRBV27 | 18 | CASSLSAGTSGGTDTQYF | TGTGCCAGCAGTTTATCAGCGGGGACTAGCGGGGGCACAGATACGCAGTATTTT
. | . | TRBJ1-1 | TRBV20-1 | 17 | CSARDPAGVGGDTEAFF | TGCAGTGCTAGAGACCCGGCCGGGGTTGGAGGCGACACTGAAGCTTTCTTT
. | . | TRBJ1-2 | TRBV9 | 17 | CASSNPRTPEANYGYTF | TGTGCCAGCAGCAACCCCCGGACACCGGAAGCTAACTATGGCTACACCTTC
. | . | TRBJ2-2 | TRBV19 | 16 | CASMVASAFFTGELFF | TGTGCCAGTATGGTAGCTAGCGCGTTCTTCACCGGGGAGCTGTTTTTT
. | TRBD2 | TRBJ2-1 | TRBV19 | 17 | CASRLVPGTSGYNEQFF | TGTGCCAGTAGACTCGTCCCCGGGACTAGCGGTTACAATGAGCAGTTCTTC